This T cell receptor (beta chain) was sequenced in a study of T cells in localized non-small cell lung cancer. Repertoires were generated with immunoSEQ multiplex PCR, while TCRdb's copy carries only in-frame clones and drops some. Found here are approximately 31,000 clones, roughly nine tenths of them singletons; the top ten hold less than 20%. The CDR3 sequence is 11 residues long. Germline CDR1 MNHNY, CDR2 SVGAGI (reference sequence). V was shortened by 6 bases and J by 6 bases, with 8 bases between the two germline ends. The chain has TRBV6-6 and TRBJ1-2; D remains unclear. The sample was peripheral blood mononuclear cells, taken before any cancer treatment. The clonotype was recovered from a man aged 40-75 years with stage III lung adenocarcinoma. The CDR3 is CASSFRDGYTF. The CDR3 region has the DNA TGTGCCAGCAGCTTCCGAGATGGCTACACCTTC.